Presented here are 13 T cell receptor beta chains from one specimen sequenced in a study of Graves' ophthalmopathy and Graves' hyperthyroidism. For repertoire sequencing, the TCR beta CDR3 regions were amplified from RNA transcripts. Second-round multiplex PCR followed a first-round RT-PCR using HTBI primers. TCRdb recomputed calls from the multiplex PCR reads with MiXCR, one row per CDR3 protein. The sample consists of under 350,000 distinct CDR3 sequences, roughly a sixth of them appearing once. Sequenced material: peripheral blood. These receptors all come from an adult man with Graves' ophthalmopathy.

This clonotype showed up many times. V and J are TRBV5-1 and TRBJ2-5; D is undetermined. Germline V CDR1 and CDR2: SGHRS, YFSETQ. The V end lost 0 bases, the J end lost 1 base, and 4 bases lay between the germline ends. CDR3 size: 13 residues. CDR3 DNA: TGCGCCAGCAGCTTGGAGGCCCAAGAGACCCAGTACTTC. Protein sequence: CASSLEAQETQYF.

The chain uses TRBV6-1 and TRBJ2-7; 7 bases align to TRBD1. Germline trimming cut 8 bases from V and 0 bases from J; bases unmatched to any gene: 4. CDR1 MNHNS and CDR2 SASEGT come from the germline V gene. This CDR3 is 13 amino acids long. The CDR3 DNA is TGTGCCAGCTTGGACAGGTCCTCCTACGAGCAGTACTTC. It specifies CASLDRSSYEQYF.

This clonotype was seen at least ten times. The rearrangement uses TRBV6-2 or TRBV6-3 and TRBJ2-3; 9 nucleotides match TRBD2. This CDR3 has 16 amino acids. V trimming: 5 bases; J trimming: 2 bases; junction bases outside the gene matches: 8. The germline CDR1 and CDR2 sequences are MNHEY and SVGEGT. CDR3 nucleotides: TGTGCCAGCAGTAAGGGACTAGCAGGGTTCACAGATACGCAGTATTTT. Its protein product is CASSKGLAGFTDTQYF.

In its sample, this clonotype was seen many times. CDR3 in amino acids: CASSREDRSRANYGYTF. As DNA, the CDR3 is TGCGCCAGCAGCAGGGAAGACCGGAGCCGAGCTAACTATGGCTACACCTTC. The V gene is TRBV5-1, the J gene TRBJ1-2; D ambiguous. V was cut by 4 bases and J by 0 bases, with 19 bases left in between. Germline CDR1 SGHRS, CDR2 YFSETQ. This CDR3 is 17 amino acids long.

The chain has TRBV6-4 and TRBJ2-5; TRBD1 aligns across 10 bases. V was pared by 7 bases and J by 5 bases, with 7 bases of the junction left unmatched. CDR3 length equals 14 residues. Germline CDR1 is MRHNA and CDR2 is SNTAGT. The DNA for the CDR3 is TGTGCCAGCACTCCTAGACAGGGGGCTGAGACCCAGTACTTC. Its protein is CASTPRQGAETQYF.

This clonotype has at least ten counts. The chain has TRBV18 and TRBJ2-7; no clear D. V was clipped by 2 bases and J by 5 bases, with 10 bases between them. Germline lookup yields CDR1 KGHSH and CDR2 LQKENI. There are 13 residues in the CDR3. This CDR3 reads CASSPSRVHEQYF. In DNA form, the CDR3 reads TGTGCCAGCTCACCATCACGGGTCCACGAGCAGTACTTC.

At least ten counts were recorded for this clonotype. The chain joins TRBV9 to TRBJ1-2; D ambiguous. From germline, CDR1 is SGDLS and CDR2 YYNGEE. With 4 bases removed from V and 2 bases from J, the gap between germline ends came to 15 bases. The CDR3 length is 15 residues. The CDR3 DNA reads as TGTGCCAGCAGCCCTCGAATACACGGAAACTATGGCTACACCTTC. Amino acid sequence: CASSPRIHGNYGYTF.

This clonotype was picked up many times. The chain has TRBV28 and TRBJ2-7; D is perhaps TRBD2 (5 bases). Looked up from germline, CDR1 is MDHEN and CDR2 is SYDVKM. CDR3 size: 14 residues. V lost 0 bases and J lost 0, with 6 bases in between. The CDR3 DNA follows: TGTGCCAGCAGTTTATGGGGGAGCTCCTACGAGCAGTACTTC. Protein sequence: CASSLWGSSYEQYF.

Ten or more counts support this clonotype. The genes are TRBV6-1 and TRBJ2-7; D perhaps matches TRBD1 (6 bases). The V end lost 6 bases, the J end lost 1 base, and 19 bases lay between the germline ends. Per germline, CDR1 MNHNS and CDR2 SASEGT. The CDR3 totals 16 residues. CDR3 loop: CASRKQGFPASYEQYF. Here the CDR3 DNA reads TGTGCCAGCAGAAAACAGGGTTTCCCAGCATCCTACGAGCAGTACTTC.

At least ten counts were recorded for this clonotype. The rearrangement links TRBV5-1 to TRBJ1-2, with 8 bases fitting TRBD1. This CDR3 region has 15 residues. Germline lookup yields CDR1 SGHRS and CDR2 YFSETQ. Trimming took 0 bases from V and 7 from J; bases not matched to a gene: 8. Written as DNA, the CDR3 is TGCGCCAGCAGCTTGGCGGGACAGGCAGCGGGTGGCTACACCTTC. This gives the protein CASSLAGQAAGGYTF.

The table lists this clonotype with a few counts. The chain has TRBV12-3 or TRBV12-4 and TRBJ1-5; D perhaps matches TRBD1 (6 bases). Trimming cost V 8 bases and J 6 bases, with 20 bases left between them. The CDR3 totals 15 residues. The CDR3 nucleotides read TGTGCCAGCGGTAAACAGGGTTCAGTGGGTCAGCCCCAGCATTTT. Its translation is CASGKQGSVGQPQHF.

This clonotype appeared many times. The CDR3 DNA sequence: TGCAGCGCCAGGGTAGCGAACACTGAAGCTTTCTTT. Residues: CSARVANTEAFF. The rearrangement links TRBV29-1 to TRBJ1-1, with D possibly matching TRBD1 (5 bases). The CDR3 covers 12 residues. V dropped 7 bases and J dropped 1 base, with 10 bases sitting between them. Germline values: CDR1 SQVTM, CDR2 ANQGSEA.

The chain is built from TRBV12-3 or TRBV12-4 and TRBJ1-5, with D maybe TRBD1 (5 bases). Trimming removed 6 bases from V and 7 bases from J, with 10 bases in between. There are 12 residues in the CDR3. CDR3 in amino acids: CASSRGPQPQHF. For the CDR3, the DNA is TGTGCCAGCAGCCGGGGACCGCAGCCCCAGCATTTT.